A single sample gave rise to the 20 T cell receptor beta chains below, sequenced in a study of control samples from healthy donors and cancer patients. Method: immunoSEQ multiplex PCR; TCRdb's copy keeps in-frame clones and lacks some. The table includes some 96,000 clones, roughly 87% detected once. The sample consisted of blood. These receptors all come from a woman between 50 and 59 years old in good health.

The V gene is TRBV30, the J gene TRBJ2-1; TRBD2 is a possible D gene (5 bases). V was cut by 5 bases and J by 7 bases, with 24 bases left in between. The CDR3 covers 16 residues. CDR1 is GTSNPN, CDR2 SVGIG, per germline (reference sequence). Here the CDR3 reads CAWSVLESNVANEQFF. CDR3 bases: TGTGCCTGGTCGGTTCTAGAAAGCAACGTAGCGAATGAGCAGTTCTTC.

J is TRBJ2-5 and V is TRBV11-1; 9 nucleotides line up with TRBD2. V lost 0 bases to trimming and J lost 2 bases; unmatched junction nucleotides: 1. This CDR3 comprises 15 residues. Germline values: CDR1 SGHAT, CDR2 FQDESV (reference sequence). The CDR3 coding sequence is TGTGCCAGCAGCTTAGCGGCGGGGGGGCAAGAGACCCAGTACTTC. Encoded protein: CASSLAAGGQETQYF.

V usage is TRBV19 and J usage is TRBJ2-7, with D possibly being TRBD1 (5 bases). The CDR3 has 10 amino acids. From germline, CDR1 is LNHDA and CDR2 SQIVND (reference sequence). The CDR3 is CQDNSYEQYF. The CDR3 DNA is TGTCAGGACAACTCCTACGAGCAGTACTTC.

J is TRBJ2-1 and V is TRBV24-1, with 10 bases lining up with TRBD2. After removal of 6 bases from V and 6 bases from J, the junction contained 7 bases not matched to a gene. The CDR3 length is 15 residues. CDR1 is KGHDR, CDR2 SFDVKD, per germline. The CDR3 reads CATSLETSGFNEQFF. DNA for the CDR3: TGTGCCACCAGTCTGGAGACTAGCGGGTTCAATGAGCAGTTCTTC.

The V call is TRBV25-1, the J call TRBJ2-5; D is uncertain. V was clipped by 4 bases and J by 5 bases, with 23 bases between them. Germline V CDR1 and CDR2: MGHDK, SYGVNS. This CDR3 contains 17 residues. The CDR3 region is CASSGESESGYMETQYF. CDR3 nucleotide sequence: TGTGCCAGCAGTGGTGAGAGTGAATCCGGGTACATGGAGACCCAGTACTTC.

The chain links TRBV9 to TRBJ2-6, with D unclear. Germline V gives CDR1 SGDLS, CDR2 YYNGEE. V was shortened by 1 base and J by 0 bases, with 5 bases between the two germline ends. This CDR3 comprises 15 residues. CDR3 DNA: TGTGCCAGCAGCGTACCGGGCTCTGGGGCCAACGTCCTGACTTTC. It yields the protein CASSVPGSGANVLTF.

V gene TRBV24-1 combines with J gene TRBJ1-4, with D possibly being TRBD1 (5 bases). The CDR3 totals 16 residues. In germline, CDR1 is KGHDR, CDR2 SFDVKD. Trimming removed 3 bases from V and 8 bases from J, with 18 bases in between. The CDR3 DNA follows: TGTGCCACCAGTGATCCCGGAGTGGGGGGTCACGAAAAACTGTTTTTT. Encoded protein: CATSDPGVGGHEKLFF.

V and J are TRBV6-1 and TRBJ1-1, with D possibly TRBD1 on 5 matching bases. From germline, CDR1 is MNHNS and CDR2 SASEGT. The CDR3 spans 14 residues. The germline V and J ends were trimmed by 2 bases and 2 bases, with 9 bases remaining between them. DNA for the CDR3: TGTGCCAGCAGTGAATCGGGGGGTAACACTGAAGCTTTCTTT. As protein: CASSESGGNTEAFF.

The CDR3 coding sequence is TGTGCCAGCAGCCCGGAAAGAGGATCGACAGCCTTCTATGGCTACACCTTC. The encoded protein is CASSPERGSTAFYGYTF. The genes are TRBV3-1 (or the pseudogene TRBV3-2) and TRBJ1-2, with TRBD1 as a possible D gene (5 bases). V lost 4 bases and J lost 4, with 22 bases in between. The CDR3 is made up of 17 amino acids. Germline CDR1 and CDR2: LGHDT and YNNKEL (reference sequence).

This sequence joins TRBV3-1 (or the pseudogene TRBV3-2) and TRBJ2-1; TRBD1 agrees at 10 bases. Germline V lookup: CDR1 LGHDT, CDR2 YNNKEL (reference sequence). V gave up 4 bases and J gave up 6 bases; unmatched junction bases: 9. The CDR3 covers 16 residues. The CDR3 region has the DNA TGTGCCAGCAGCCTAAAGGGGGGACAGGGGAGCAATGAGCAGTTCTTC. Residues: CASSLKGGQGSNEQFF.

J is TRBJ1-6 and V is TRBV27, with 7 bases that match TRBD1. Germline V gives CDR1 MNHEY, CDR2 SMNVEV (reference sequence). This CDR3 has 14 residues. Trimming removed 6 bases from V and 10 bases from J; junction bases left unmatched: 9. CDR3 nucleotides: TGTGCCAGCAGCTCCGACAGGGCGGCGTCACCCCTCCACTTT. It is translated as CASSSDRAASPLHF.

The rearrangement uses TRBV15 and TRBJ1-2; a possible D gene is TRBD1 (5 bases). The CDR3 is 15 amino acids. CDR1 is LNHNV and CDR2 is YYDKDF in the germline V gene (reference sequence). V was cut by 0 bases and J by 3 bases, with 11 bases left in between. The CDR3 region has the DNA TGTGCCACCAGCAGAGAGCAGGGATCACACTATGGCTACACCTTC. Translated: CATSREQGSHYGYTF. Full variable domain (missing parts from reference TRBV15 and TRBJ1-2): DAMVIQNPRYQVTQFGKPVTLSCSQTLNHNVMYWYQQKSSQAPKLLFHYYDKDFNNEADTPDNFQSRRPNTSFCFLDIRSPGLGDTAMYLCATSREQGSHYGYTFGSGTRLTVV.

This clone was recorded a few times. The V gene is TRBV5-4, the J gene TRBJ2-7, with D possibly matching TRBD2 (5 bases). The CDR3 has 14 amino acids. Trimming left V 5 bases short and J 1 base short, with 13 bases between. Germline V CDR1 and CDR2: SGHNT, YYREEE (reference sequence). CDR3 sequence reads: CASSPGFGSYEQYF. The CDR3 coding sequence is TGTGCCAGCAGTCCGGGGTTTGGTTCCTACGAGCAGTACTTC.

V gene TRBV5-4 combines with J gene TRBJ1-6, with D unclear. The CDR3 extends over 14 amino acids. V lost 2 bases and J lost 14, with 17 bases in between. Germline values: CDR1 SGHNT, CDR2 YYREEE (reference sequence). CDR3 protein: CASSLDRANLALHF. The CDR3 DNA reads TGTGCCAGCAGCTTAGATAGGGCTAACTTAGCCCTCCACTTT.

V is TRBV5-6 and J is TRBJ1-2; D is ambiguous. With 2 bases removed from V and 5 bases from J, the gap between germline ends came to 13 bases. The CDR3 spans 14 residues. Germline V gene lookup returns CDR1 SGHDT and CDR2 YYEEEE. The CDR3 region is CASSLTKVWYGYTF. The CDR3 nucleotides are TGTGCCAGCAGCTTAACCAAGGTCTGGTATGGCTACACCTTC.

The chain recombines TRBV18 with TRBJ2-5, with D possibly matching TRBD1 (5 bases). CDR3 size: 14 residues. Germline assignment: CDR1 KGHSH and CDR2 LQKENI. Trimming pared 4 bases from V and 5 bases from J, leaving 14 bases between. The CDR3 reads CASSLTWGAETQYF. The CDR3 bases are TGTGCCAGCTCACTTACGTGGGGCGCCGAGACCCAGTACTTC.

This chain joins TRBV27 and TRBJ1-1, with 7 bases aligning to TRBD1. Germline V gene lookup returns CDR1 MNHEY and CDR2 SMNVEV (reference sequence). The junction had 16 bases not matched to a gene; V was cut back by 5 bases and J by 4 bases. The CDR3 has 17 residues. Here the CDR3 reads CASSPNRGAGPGTEAFF. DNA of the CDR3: TGTGCCAGCAGTCCCAACAGGGGCGCGGGTCCTGGCACTGAAGCTTTCTTT.

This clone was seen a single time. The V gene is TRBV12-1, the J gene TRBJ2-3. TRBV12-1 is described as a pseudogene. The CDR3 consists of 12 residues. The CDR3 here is CASRQPTDTQYF. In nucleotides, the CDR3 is TGTGCCAGCAGGCAGCCGACAGATACGCAGTATTTT.

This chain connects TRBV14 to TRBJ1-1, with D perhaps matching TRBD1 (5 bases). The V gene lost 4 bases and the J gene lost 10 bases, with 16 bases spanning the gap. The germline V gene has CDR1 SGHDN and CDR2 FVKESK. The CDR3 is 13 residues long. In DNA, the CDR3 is TGTGCCAGCAGCCCAATGCAGGGTTTACGAGCTTTCTTT. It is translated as CASSPMQGLRAFF.

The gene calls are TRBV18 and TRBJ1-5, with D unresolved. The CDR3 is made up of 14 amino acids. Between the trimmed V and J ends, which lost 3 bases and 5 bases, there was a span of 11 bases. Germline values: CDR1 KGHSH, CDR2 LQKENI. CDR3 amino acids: CASSPSTVDQPQHF. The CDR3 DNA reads TGTGCCAGCTCACCTTCGACGGTAGATCAGCCCCAGCATTTT.